Following are 18 T cell receptor beta chains from one sample sequenced in a study of T cells in Graves' hyperthyroidism and ophthalmopathy. What was amplified from RNA transcripts were TCR beta CDR3 regions. HTBI primers drove first-round RT-PCR of the TCR CDR3. TCRdb independently ran MiXCR on the multiplex PCR reads; one entry per CDR3 protein. The sample lists 300,000 to 450,000 distinct CDR3 sequences, around 16% occurring once. What was sequenced was blood. The receptors stem from a young woman with Graves' hyperthyroidism that later progressed to Graves' ophthalmopathy.

In regard to this clonotype: A much larger clone sits a single nucleotide away, making a read error possible. The chain has TRBV29-1 and TRBJ2-3, with D possibly being TRBD1 or TRBD2 (5 bases each). The CDR3 contains 14 residues. The ends were cut back, 1 base at V and 3 bases at J, with 11 bases in the middle. Germline V gene lookup returns CDR1 SQVTM and CDR2 ANQGSEA. The CDR3 loop is CSVEGGWVTDTQYF. The CDR3 region has the DNA TGCAGCGTTGAAGGGGGGTGGGTTACAGATACGCAGTATTTT.

This clonotype has a count of ten or more. This sequence joins TRBV7-8 and TRBJ1-5; no firm D call. CDR3 size: 15 residues. V was trimmed by 1 base and J by 0 bases, leaving 7 bases between them. The germline V gene has CDR1 SGHVS and CDR2 FQNEAQ. CDR3 region: CASSLGTGSNQPQHF. The CDR3 coding sequence is TGTGCCAGCAGCTTAGGGACGGGTAGCAATCAGCCCCAGCATTTT.

The sample holds many counts of this clonotype. The J gene is TRBJ2-7, the V gene TRBV7-9, with 9 bases aligning to TRBD1. V dropped 5 bases and J dropped 2; count of bases not matched to a gene: 4. CDR1 and CDR2 from the germline V gene are SEHNR and FQNEAQ (reference sequence). This CDR3 comprises 14 residues. As DNA, the CDR3 is TGTGCCAGCAGCACCACAGGGGGCACCTACGAGCAGTACTTC. This gives the protein CASSTTGGTYEQYF.

This clonotype was found many times. The chain employs TRBV24-1 and TRBJ2-5; D is uncertain. Trimming removed 0 bases at V and 2 bases at J, with 6 bases between. CDR3 size: 14 residues. Looked up from germline, CDR1 is KGHDR and CDR2 is SFDVKD. CDR3 bases: TGTGCCACCAGTGATTTGAATAGACAAGAGACCCAGTACTTC. The encoded protein is CATSDLNRQETQYF.

The J gene is TRBJ2-1, the V gene TRBV10-2; possibly TRBD1 for D (5 bases). Between the trimmed V and J ends, which lost 3 bases and 1 base, there was a span of 10 bases. This CDR3 is 15 amino acids long. Germline V gene lookup returns CDR1 WSHSY and CDR2 SAAADI. The CDR3 is CASSELDKSYNEQFF. Here the CDR3 DNA reads TGCGCCAGCAGTGAATTGGACAAGTCCTACAATGAGCAGTTCTTC.

Points on this clonotype: Being one base from a much bigger clone, this may be a read error. This chain joins TRBV7-9 and TRBJ2-7; 7 positions agree with TRBD1. Germline CDR1 and CDR2: SEHNR and FQNEAQ (reference sequence). The CDR3 has 14 residues. The CDR3 DNA reads as TGTGCCAGCAGCTCCATGACAGGGCTGTACGAGCGGTACTTC. It specifies CASSSMTGLYERYF.

CDR3 loop: CASSLTITGGSEAFF. The CDR3 DNA is TGTGCCAGCAGTTTGACGATTACGGGGGGCTCTGAAGCTTTCTTT. The chain recombines TRBV12-3 or TRBV12-4 with TRBJ1-1, with D possibly being TRBD1 (6 bases). This CDR3 has 15 residues. Trimming removed 3 bases from V and 6 bases from J, with 17 bases in between.

In this sample, this clonotype turned up a few times. This chain links TRBV7-3 with TRBJ2-1, with D perhaps assigned TRBD1 or TRBD2 (5 bases each). Germline CDR1 SGHTA, CDR2 FQGTGA. The CDR3 totals 15 residues. With 5 bases removed from V and 7 bases from J, the gap between germline ends came to 18 bases. This chain's CDR3 is CASSLSWGYGNEQFF. DNA for the CDR3: TGTGCCAGCAGCCTCTCCTGGGGGTATGGTAATGAGCAGTTCTTC. The full variable domain, in which reference TRBV7-3 and TRBJ2-1 provide the parts outside the CDR3, is GAGVSQTPSNKVTEKGKYVELRCDPISGHTALYWYRQSLGQGPEFLIYFQGTGAADDSGLPNDRFFAVRPEGSVSTLKIQRTERGDSAVYLCASSLSWGYGNEQFFGPGTRLTVL.

The chain combines TRBV5-4 with TRBJ1-1; D is undetermined. Trimming removed 2 bases at V and 2 bases at J, with 4 bases between. The V gene's germline CDR1 is SGHNT and CDR2 YYREEE (reference sequence). This CDR3 has 12 residues. The CDR3: CASSFTNTEAFF. The CDR3 DNA follows: TGTGCCAGCAGCTTTACTAACACTGAAGCTTTCTTT.

This clonotype was seen ten or more times. The chain uses TRBV11-2 and TRBJ2-5, with 11 nucleotides matching TRBD2. The germline CDR1 and CDR2 sequences are SGHAT and FQNNGV. The CDR3 spans 16 residues. V trimming: 3 bases; J trimming: 9 bases; junction bases outside the gene matches: 12. CDR3 region: CASSLGGSTSGKAQYF. Here the CDR3 DNA reads TGTGCCAGCAGCTTGGGGGGTTCGACTAGCGGGAAGGCCCAGTACTTC.

The rearrangement joins TRBV9 to TRBJ2-2, with D unresolved. Germline CDR1 SGDLS, CDR2 YYNGEE. This CDR3 is 14 amino acids long. V was clipped by 0 bases and J by 5 bases, with 8 bases between them. The CDR3 DNA follows: TGTGCCAGCAGCGTAGCACGGCTGACCGGGGAGCTGTTTTTT. Protein product: CASSVARLTGELFF. Filled out from reference TRBV9 and TRBJ2-2, the complete variable domain reads DSGVTQTPKHLITATGQRVTLRCSPRSGDLSVYWYQQSLDQGLQFLIQYYNGEERAKGNILERFSAQQFPDLHSELNLSSLELGDSALYFCASSVARLTGELFFGEGSRLTVL.

This clonotype has a count of ten or more. The J gene is TRBJ2-3, the V gene TRBV28, with D possibly TRBD2 on 7 matching bases. This CDR3 has 15 amino acids. Germline V gene data show CDR1 as MDHEN and CDR2 as SYDVKM. The V gene lost 6 bases and the J gene lost 1 base, with 14 bases spanning the gap. CDR3 in DNA: TGTGCCAGCAGCGCTCAGGGGAGGGGCACAGATACGCAGTATTTT. Its translation is CASSAQGRGTDTQYF.

This clonotype was detected many times. The chain has TRBV15 and TRBJ2-5; the D is unclear. V shed 3 bases and J shed 0 bases, with 5 bases lying between them. CDR3 size: 13 residues. From germline, CDR1 is LNHNV and CDR2 YYDKDF (reference sequence). The CDR3 sequence: CATSRDDQETQYF. Here the CDR3 DNA reads TGTGCCACCAGCAGGGACGACCAAGAGACCCAGTACTTC.

This clonotype was seen many times. J is TRBJ2-7 and V is TRBV6-1; a possible D gene is TRBD2 (5 bases). Trimming took 1 base from V and 5 from J, leaving 6 bases between them. Germline loops: CDR1 MNHNS, CDR2 SASEGT. This CDR3 contains 12 residues. The CDR3, as DNA: TGTGCCAGCAGTGAAGGAGGGAACGAGCAGTACTTC. Its protein is CASSEGGNEQYF.

The chain recombines TRBV29-1 with TRBJ1-2, with 9 bases lining up with TRBD1. CDR1 is SQVTM and CDR2 is ANQGSEA in the germline V gene. This CDR3 region has 12 residues. V lost 4 bases, J lost 6 bases, and 3 bases stayed unmatched. In DNA, the CDR3 is TGCAGCGTTGGGGACAGGGCCCATGGCTACACCTTC. Translated: CSVGDRAHGYTF. Full variable domain (rest looked up from reference TRBV29-1 and TRBJ1-2): SAVISQKPSRDICQRGTSLTIQCQVDSQVTMMFWYRQQPGQSLTLIATANQGSEATYESGFVIDKFPISRPNLTFSTLTVSNMSPEDSSIYLCSVGDRAHGYTFGSGTRLTVV.

There are many counts of this clonotype. The chain links TRBV2 to TRBJ1-2; the D gene is possibly TRBD1 (5 bases). The CDR3 covers 14 residues. V was pared by 3 bases and J by 4 bases, with 12 bases between. CDR1 and CDR2 (germline): SNHLY, FYNNEI. CDR3: CASSDSPGAYGYTF. DNA for the CDR3: TGTGCCAGCAGTGACTCTCCCGGGGCCTATGGCTACACCTTC.

At least ten counts were recorded for this clonotype. The V call is TRBV6-1, the J call TRBJ2-1; D is ambiguous. Deletions cut 3 bases from V and 2 bases from J, with 11 bases between. Germline values: CDR1 MNHNS, CDR2 SASEGT. The CDR3 is 15 residues long. For the CDR3, the DNA is TGTGCCAGCAGTGAGAATTCCGGAACCTACAATGAGCAGTTCTTC. As protein: CASSENSGTYNEQFF.

This clonotype was detected ten times or more. The rearrangement joins TRBV3-1 to TRBJ2-3; D gene unclear. This CDR3 spans 12 amino acids. Germline CDR1 is LGHDT and CDR2 is YNNKEL (reference sequence). V lost 3 bases and J lost 5, with 6 bases in between. CDR3 in DNA: TGTGCCAGCAGCCAGGTCCGAGATACGCAGTATTTT. It is translated as CASSQVRDTQYF.